This TCR beta chain comes out of a study of cytomegalovirus exposure and HLA in healthy donors. Germline V gene sequence: CDR1 SGHTA, CDR2 FQGNSA. The germline V and J ends were trimmed by 5 bases and 0 bases, with 21 bases remaining between them. The CDR3 consists of 18 residues. The study ran its PCR with 60 Vbeta and 13 Jbeta primers. TCRdb's copy holds only in-frame clones and misses some; the assay was immunoSEQ multiplex PCR. This sample carries 170,000 or so clones, less than 90% of them seen once, and the ten largest clones take approximately 1.9%. Findings and limits, study-wide: Some TCR beta chains (over 150 of them) were listed as cytomegalovirus-associated. It was in a later analysis that TCR association rates were seen to vary by HLA locus, highest for DRB1 and lowest for HLA-C.

Regarding this clone: What it binds is not known.

This chain joins TRBV7-2 and TRBJ2-3; D might be TRBD2 (7 bases). The sequencing input was PBMCs. This clonotype was obtained from a man aged 18 to 30 in good health and CMV-seronegative. The CDR3 here is CASSPGGGVYFSTDTQYF. The CDR3 DNA follows: TGTGCCAGCAGCCCGGGGGGCGGGGTCTATTTTAGCACAGATACGCAGTATTTT. Full variable domain (rest looked up from reference TRBV7-2 and TRBJ2-3): GAGVSQSPSNKVTEKGKDVELRCDPISGHTALYWYRQSLGQGLEFLIYFQGNSAPDKSGLPSDRFSAERTGGSVSTLTIQRTQQEDSAVYLCASSPGGGVYFSTDTQYFGPGTRLTVL.